One TCR beta chain is described in this entry. Its antigen is unidentified. These data belong to a study of cytomegalovirus exposure and HLA in healthy donors. Study details: Within the Caucasian-associated ancestry cluster were about 81% of the roughly 430 genotyped donors. The study's findings and limits: Later work found most CMV-associated TCR beta chains apparently HLA-restricted.

Germline V lookup: CDR1 MNHEY, CDR2 SMNVEV (reference sequence). Trimming removed 0 bases from V and 0 bases from J; junction bases left unmatched: 5. The CDR3 length is 17 residues. Primers included in the PCR were 60 Vbeta and 13 Jbeta primers. Clones were read by immunoSEQ multiplex PCR, and TCRdb kept only the in-frame ones, dropping some. The sample lists roughly 180,000 clones, about three quarters occurring once. The sample comprised PBMCs. The TCR originated in a female donor in good health and CMV-seronegative. The V and J genes are TRBV27 and TRBJ2-1; 7 bases are shared with TRBD1. The CDR3 bases are TGTGCCAGCAGTTTATCGACAGGGAGAAGCTCCTACAATGAGCAGTTCTTC. This gives the protein CASSLSTGRSSYNEQFF.